One and the same sample provided the 17 T cell receptor beta chains below, sequenced in a study of blood T cell repertoires in COVID-19. TCRdb keeps only in-frame clones here, not all; method: immunoSEQ multiplex PCR. Of about 270,000 clones in the sample, around nine tenths were seen once. The sample taken for sequencing was peripheral blood. These receptors were obtained from a man aged 40-55 years with active or convalescent COVID-19.

This chain links TRBV27 with TRBJ2-7, with 7 bases fitting TRBD1. This CDR3 is built from 16 residues. Germline lookup yields CDR1 MNHEY and CDR2 SMNVEV (reference sequence). V lost 2 bases to trimming and J lost 2 bases; unmatched junction nucleotides: 9. This CDR3 reads CASSLRTGAFPYEQYF. In nucleotides, the CDR3 is TGTGCCAGCAGTTTAAGAACAGGGGCCTTCCCCTACGAGCAGTACTTC.

Notes on this clone: The sample has other DNA sequences that encode this CDR3 too. This sequence joins TRBV30 and TRBJ1-2, with a weak D call TRBD1 (6 bases). The CDR3 runs 13 residues. Germline V gene sequence: CDR1 GTSNPN, CDR2 SVGIG (reference sequence). V lost 4 bases, J lost 3 bases, and 12 bases lay in between. CDR3 residues: CAWTLQGHYGYTF. In DNA, the CDR3 is TGTGCCTGGACCTTACAGGGCCACTATGGCTACACCTTC. The full variable domain, rest sourced from reference TRBV30 and TRBJ1-2, is SQTIHQWPATLVQPVGSPLSLECTVEGTSNPNLYWYRQAAGRGLQLLFYSVGIGQISSEVPQNLSASRPQDRQFILSSKKLLLSDSGFYLCAWTLQGHYGYTFGSGTRLTVV.

CDR3 sequence reads: CASSRQGTTPLHF. The CDR3 DNA is TGTGCCAGCAGCAGACAGGGAACCACACCCCTCCACTTT. This chain connects TRBV5-6 to TRBJ1-6; 7 nucleotides align to TRBD1. The length of the CDR3 is 13 residues. Trimming removed 4 bases from V and 11 bases from J; junction bases left unmatched: 6. Germline CDR1 SGHDT, CDR2 YYEEEE.

The chain couples TRBV21-1 to TRBJ1-2; TRBD1, the table's D call, was not compared with the DNA. TRBV21-1 is a pseudogene locus. CDR3 length equals 14 residues. DNA for the CDR3: TGTGCCAGCAGCCTGGCCGCAGGGGGCTATGGCTACACCTTC. It is translated as CASSLAAGGYGYTF.

J is TRBJ2-1 and V is TRBV6-5; 8 bases fit TRBD2. CDR1 and CDR2 (germline): MNHEY, SVGAGI. V lost 4 bases and J lost 6; bases outside the gene matches: 5. The CDR3 is 14 amino acids. CDR3: CASSSPGGVNEQFF. The DNA for the CDR3 is TGTGCCAGCAGTTCCCCGGGAGGGGTCAATGAGCAGTTCTTC.

The chain recombines TRBV5-8 with TRBJ1-1, with D hard to call. The CDR3 totals 13 residues. V was cut by 1 base and J by 4 bases, with 8 bases left in between. Germline V CDR1 and CDR2: SGHTS, YDEGEE. CDR3 sequence reads: CASSLQTRTEAFF. As DNA, the CDR3 is TGTGCCAGCAGCTTGCAGACACGCACTGAAGCTTTCTTT.

The chain has TRBV15 and TRBJ2-2; 9 bases fit TRBD2. V lost 0 bases and J lost 5; bases outside the gene matches: 1. The CDR3 is made up of 15 amino acids. Per the germline V gene, CDR1 is LNHNV and CDR2 is YYDKDF (reference sequence). Written as DNA, the CDR3 is TGTGCCACCAGCAGAGATCTAGCGGGGACCGGGGAGCTGTTTTTT. Its protein is CATSRDLAGTGELFF.

The CDR3 spells CASSLNRGEKLFF. The CDR3 DNA sequence: TGCGCCAGCAGCTTAAACCGGGGGGAAAAACTGTTTTTT. This chain links TRBV5-1 with TRBJ1-4; a possible D gene is TRBD1 (5 bases). Looked up from germline, CDR1 is SGHRS and CDR2 is YFSETQ. V gave up 2 bases and J gave up 8 bases, with 10 bases separating them. CDR3 length: 13 amino acids.

V and J are TRBV7-9 and TRBJ1-5; unclear D gene. CDR1 is SEHNR and CDR2 is FQNEAQ in the germline V gene (reference sequence). The CDR3 length is 14 residues. Trimming shortened V by 3 bases and J by 5 bases, and 11 bases separated the two germline ends. The CDR3 protein is CASSFGQVHQPQHF. CDR3 coding DNA: TGTGCCAGCAGCTTCGGTCAGGTCCATCAGCCCCAGCATTTT.

The rearrangement uses TRBV7-2 and TRBJ2-7, with TRBD2 matching 9 bases. Germline CDR1 SGHTA, CDR2 FQGNSA. Germline trimming cut 6 bases from V and 6 bases from J; bases unmatched to any gene: 6. The length of the CDR3 is 13 residues. As DNA, the CDR3 is TGTGCCAGCAGGCAGGGACTAGCTGGCGAGCAGTACTTC. Protein product: CASRQGLAGEQYF. Using reference TRBV7-2 and TRBJ2-7 for the parts outside the CDR3, the full variable domain is GAGVSQSPSNKVTEKGKDVELRCDPISGHTALYWYRQSLGQGLEFLIYFQGNSAPDKSGLPSDRFSAERTGGSVSTLTIQRTQQEDSAVYLCASRQGLAGEQYFGPGTRLTVT.

V gene TRBV5-8 combines with J gene TRBJ2-7; possibly TRBD1 for D (6 bases). Between the trimmed V and J ends, which lost 2 bases and 5 bases, there was a span of 14 bases. The CDR3 extends over 14 amino acids. Germline CDR1 reads SGHTS; CDR2 reads YDEGEE. CDR3 protein: CASSFQGFIDEQYF. CDR3 DNA: TGTGCCAGCAGCTTCCAGGGGTTTATCGACGAGCAGTACTTC.

The CDR3 loop reads CASFTGGTYNEQFF. CDR3 nucleotides: TGTGCCAGTTTTACCGGGGGGACCTACAATGAGCAGTTCTTC. V is TRBV28 and J is TRBJ2-1; 7 nucleotides align to TRBD2. The J segment lost 2 bases and the V segment lost 9 bases, leaving 7 bases of the junction unmatched. Per the germline V gene, CDR1 is MDHEN and CDR2 is SYDVKM. The CDR3 has 14 residues.

The rearrangement uses TRBV5-1 and TRBJ2-5, with 7 bases identical to TRBD1. CDR1 and CDR2 from the germline V gene are SGHRS and YFSETQ. The J segment lost 3 bases and the V segment lost 5 bases, leaving 1 base of the junction unmatched. There are 12 residues in the CDR3. The CDR3 spells CASRTGEETQYF. In nucleotides, the CDR3 is TGCGCCAGCAGAACAGGGGAAGAGACCCAGTACTTC.

This clone was detected once. The chain uses TRBV6-2 or TRBV6-3 and TRBJ1-1; 7 nucleotides align to TRBD1. The CDR3 runs 17 residues. The junction had 10 bases not matched to a gene; V was cut back by 2 bases and J by 1 base. Germline CDR1 reads MNHEY; CDR2 reads SVGEGT. CDR3 sequence reads: CASSYQDPWTGNTEAFF. In nucleotides, the CDR3 is TGTGCCAGCAGTTACCAAGATCCCTGGACAGGGAACACTGAAGCTTTCTTT.

The sample holds one count of this clone. The chain joins TRBV6-5 to TRBJ1-5; the D is unclear. V dropped 2 bases and J dropped 6 bases, with 11 bases sitting between them. CDR3 size: 14 residues. Germline V gene lookup returns CDR1 MNHEY and CDR2 SVGAGI. CDR3 in amino acids: CASSYEEGGQPQHF. In DNA form, the CDR3 reads TGTGCCAGCAGTTACGAGGAGGGCGGTCAGCCCCAGCATTTT.

V usage is TRBV3-1 (or the pseudogene TRBV3-2) and J usage is TRBJ1-5; D possibly corresponds to TRBD1 (6 bases). Germline assignment: CDR1 LGHDT and CDR2 YNNKEL (reference sequence). V was trimmed by 3 bases and J by 4 bases, leaving 13 bases between them. The CDR3 consists of 15 residues. The CDR3 region has the DNA TGTGCCAGCAGCCACACCGGGACACGGAATCAGCCCCAGCATTTT. Translation gives CASSHTGTRNQPQHF.

Comments on this clone: The same CDR3 also results from other DNA sequences found in this sample. V and J are TRBV19 and TRBJ1-1; weak D call: TRBD1 (5 bases). V lost 3 bases and J lost 3, with 8 bases in between. CDR3 length: 13 amino acids. CDR1 LNHDA and CDR2 SQIVND come from the germline V gene (reference sequence). The CDR3 DNA reads as TGTGCCAGTAGTATGAAAGGGGACACTGAAGCTTTCTTT. The encoded protein is CASSMKGDTEAFF. Full variable domain (outside the CDR3, taken from reference TRBV19 and TRBJ1-1): DGGITQSPKYLFRKEGQNVTLSCEQNLNHDAMYWYRQDPGQGLRLIYYSQIVNDFQKGDIAEGYSVSREKKESFPLTVTSAQKNPTAFYLCASSMKGDTEAFFGQGTRLTVV.